Listed below are T cell receptor beta chains from one sample, sequenced in a study of identical twins. TCRdb independently ran MiXCR on the 5' RACE reads; one entry per CDR3 protein. The top ten clones hold 6% to 9% of a sample with 300,000 to 400,000 distinct CDR3 sequences, 9% to 15% of them seen once. Separately, the same data were catalogued under a study of yellow fever vaccine responses in identical twins.

Specimen: CD8+ T cells sorted from blood. These receptor sequences come from a woman between 18 and 29 years old in good health. Each CDR3 is given with its conserved first and last residue. The order of the fields is D gene, V gene, clone size, J gene, CDR3 protein, CDR3 DNA. A D gene is named only where the DNA matches it firmly. Some rows mark clone size as missing; the rest say once, few, many or name a class of expanded clone.

>-|TRBV15|few|TRBJ2-1
CATRGPGENNEQFF
TGTGCCACCCGCGGACCGGGGGAAAACAATGAGCAGTTCTTC
>TRBD1|TRBV10-3|-|TRBJ2-1
CAKNAGTEPSNEQFF
TGTGCCAAAAATGCCGGGACAGAACCTTCCAATGAGCAGTTCTTC
>-|TRBV27|few|TRBJ1-1
CASSLGSTTEAFF
TGTGCCAGCAGTTTGGGTTCCACCACTGAAGCTTTCTTT
>-|TRBV20-1|-|TRBJ2-3
CSAELGDEGTDTQYF
TGCAGTGCCGAACTGGGGGACGAGGGCACAGATACGCAGTATTTT
>-|TRBV6-4|few|TRBJ1-5
CASSEGDDNQPQHF
TGTGCCAGCAGTGAAGGGGACGACAATCAGCCCCAGCATTTT
>TRBD2|TRBV7-3|-|TRBJ2-1
CASSQGLAGYNEHFF
TGTGCCAGCAGCCAGGGACTAGCGGGATACAATGAGCATTTCTTC
>-|TRBV20-1|-|TRBJ2-1
CSAKLTGGDYNEQFF
TGCAGTGCTAAACTCACAGGAGGCGACTACAATGAGCAGTTCTTC
>-|TRBV7-8|-|TRBJ2-7
CASSLVVTDLVYEQYF
TGTGCCAGCAGCTTAGTCGTGACAGACTTAGTTTACGAGCAGTACTTC
>TRBD1|TRBV7-6|-|TRBJ1-1
CASTSIRTGQNTEAFF
TGTGCCAGCACTTCCATCCGGACAGGACAGAACACTGAAGCTTTCTTT
>-|TRBV7-7|-|TRBJ2-3
CASSSRQKGDTQYF
TGTGCCAGCAGCTCCCGACAGAAGGGGGATACGCAGTATTTT
>-|TRBV7-9|-|TRBJ1-2
CASSQIGGNFNYGYTF
TGTGCCAGCAGCCAAATCGGTGGCAACTTTAACTATGGCTACACCTTC
>-|TRBV4-1|few|TRBJ2-2
CASSQGSSGFTGELFF
TGCGCCAGCAGCCAAGGTTCAAGCGGATTCACCGGGGAGCTGTTTTTT
>-|TRBV4-1|-|TRBJ2-2
CASSQESAGELFF
TGCGCCAGCAGCCAAGAATCGGCCGGGGAGCTGTTTTTT